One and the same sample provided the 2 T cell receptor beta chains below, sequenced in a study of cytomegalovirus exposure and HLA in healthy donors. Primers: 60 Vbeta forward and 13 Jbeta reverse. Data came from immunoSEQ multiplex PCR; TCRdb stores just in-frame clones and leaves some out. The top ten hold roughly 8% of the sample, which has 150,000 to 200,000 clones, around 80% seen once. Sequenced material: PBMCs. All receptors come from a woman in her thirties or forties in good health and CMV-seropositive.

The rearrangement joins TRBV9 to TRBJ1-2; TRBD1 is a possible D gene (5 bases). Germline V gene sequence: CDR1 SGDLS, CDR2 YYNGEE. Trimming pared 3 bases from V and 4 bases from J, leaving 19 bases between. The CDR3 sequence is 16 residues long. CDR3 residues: CASSGRGTSSLYGYTF. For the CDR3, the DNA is TGTGCCAGCAGCGGCCGCGGGACCAGTTCCCTCTATGGCTACACCTTC.

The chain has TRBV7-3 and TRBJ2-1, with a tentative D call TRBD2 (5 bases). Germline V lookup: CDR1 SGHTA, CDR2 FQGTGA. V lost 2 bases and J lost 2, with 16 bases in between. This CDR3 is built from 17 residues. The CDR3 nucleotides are TGTGCCAGCAGCTTATTCCCATCCACTAGAACCTACAATGAGCAGTTCTTC. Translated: CASSLFPSTRTYNEQFF. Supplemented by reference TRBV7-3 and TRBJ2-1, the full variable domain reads GAGVSQTPSNKVTEKGKYVELRCDPISGHTALYWYRQSLGQGPEFLIYFQGTGAADDSGLPNDRFFAVRPEGSVSTLKIQRTERGDSAVYLCASSLFPSTRTYNEQFFGPGTRLTVL.